A selection of T cell receptor beta chains follows, all from one sample in a study of T cell repertoires in cytomegalovirus infection. TCRdb analysed the reads with MiXCR anew, one entry per CDR3 protein. The data contain about 450,000 distinct CDR3 sequences, roughly 31% of them singletons. Material: PBMCs. These receptors were collected from a human donor in good health (CMV status not recorded). Some clones in this sample may be carry-over from other donors' samples. Each CDR3 is given with its conserved first and last residue. A D gene is named only where the DNA matches it firmly. Where a row states a size, it is once, few, many or the class of an expanded clone; other rows omit it.

v_gene,d_gene,j_gene,abundance,CDR3nt,CDR3aa
TRBV4-3,TRBD2,TRBJ2-3,.,TGCGCCAGCAGCCAAGGGGGACTAGCGGAATTTAGCACAGATACGCAGTATTTT,CASSQGGLAEFSTDTQYF
TRBV6-6,.,TRBJ2-7,.,TGTGCCAGCAGTTACTTGGGGGTGGCGTCCTACGAGCAGTACTTC,CASSYLGVASYEQYF
TRBV6-6,.,TRBJ2-2,few,TGTGCCAGCAGTGAGCCCGGGACTGCAACCACCGGGGAGCTGTTTTTT,CASSEPGTATTGELFF
TRBV9,TRBD1,TRBJ1-2,few,TGTGCCAGCAGCGACCGGGACAGGGTTAACTATGGCTACACCTTC,CASSDRDRVNYGYTF
TRBV19,.,TRBJ1-1,.,TGTGCCAGTAGTATCGTCCAGGGGAAAACTGAAGCTTTCTTT,CASSIVQGKTEAFF
TRBV19,.,TRBJ1-1,.,TGTGCCAGTACCCGACGGGAGTACCCGAACACTGAAGCTTTCTTT,CASTRREYPNTEAFF
TRBV7-8,.,TRBJ1-1,.,TGTGCCAGCAGCCCACGGACAGATGAAGCTTTCTTT,CASSPRTDEAFF
TRBV6-5,.,TRBJ1-1,.,TGTGCCAGCAGTTATCTGGACACCACTGAAGCTTTCTTT,CASSYLDTTEAFF
TRBV12-3/TRBV12-4,.,TRBJ1-5,.,TGTTCCAGCAGTTTTCAGGATCCAAATCAGCCCCAGCATTTT,CSSSFQDPNQPQHF
TRBV4-1,.,TRBJ2-1,few,TGCGCCAGCAGCCCCGCGCCTAGCGCAATAAACAATGAGCAGTTCTTC,CASSPAPSAINNEQFF
TRBV28,.,TRBJ2-7,few,TGTGCCAGCAGGACCCCCTACGAGCAGTACTTC,CASRTPYEQYF
TRBV29-1,.,TRBJ2-3,.,TGCAGCGGGGGACGAGACCCAGGGGTGACAGATACGCAGTATTTT,CSGGRDPGVTDTQYF
TRBV5-3,TRBD1,TRBJ1-2,once,TGTGCCAGCAGCCCACAGGGGAGGCATGGCTACACCTTC,CASSPQGRHGYTF
TRBV28,.,TRBJ1-4,once,TGTGCCACCTACGAGAACGAAAAACTGTTTTTT,CATYENEKLFF
TRBV11-2,.,TRBJ2-7,few,TGTGCCAGCAGCTTAGAACCGAACCCCTCCTACGAGCAGTACTTC,CASSLEPNPSYEQYF
TRBV6-2/TRBV6-3,.,TRBJ2-1,.,TGTGCCAGCACAGGGGCATTAGGTCAGTTCTTC,CASTGALGQFF
TRBV6-1,.,TRBJ2-1,few,TGTGCCAGCACCCATGACAGGTCCCGCGTGAATGAGCAGTTCTTC,CASTHDRSRVNEQFF
TRBV6-5,.,TRBJ1-5,.,TGTTCCAGCAGTTCTGTTTGGGGTGATAGCAATCAGCCCCAGCATTTT,CSSSSVWGDSNQPQHF
TRBV7-2,.,TRBJ2-3,many,TGTGCCAGCAGCTTACTGGATTTTTTCAAATCAGATACGCAGTATTTT,CASSLLDFFKSDTQYF
TRBV10-3,.,TRBJ1-2,few,TGTGCCATCAGTGAAACCGGGCGGATTACTAACTATGGCTACACCTTC,CAISETGRITNYGYTF
TRBV5-1,TRBD2,TRBJ2-3,.,TGCGCCAGCAGCGGCGGACTAGCGCCAGATACGCAGTATTTT,CASSGGLAPDTQYF
TRBV11-2,.,TRBJ1-3,.,TGTGCCAGCATCTCCCCTAAGGTGAAATCCGGAAACACCATATATTTT,CASISPKVKSGNTIYF
TRBV10-3,.,TRBJ1-5,.,TGTGCCATCAGCAAGAATAGCAATCAGCCCCAGCATTTT,CAISKNSNQPQHF
TRBV12-3/TRBV12-4,.,TRBJ1-6,.,TGTGCCAGCAGTTTAGGGCAGGGCAGCTCCTATAATTCACCCCTCCACTTT,CASSLGQGSSYNSPLHF
TRBV6-5,TRBD1,TRBJ1-4,.,TGTGCCAGCAGTCGGGACAGCGCAACTAATGAAAAACTGTTTTTT,CASSRDSATNEKLFF
TRBV6-8,.,TRBJ1-1,few,TGTGCCAGCAGTTACTCTGGAGGTTTCCGCGGTAAGACTGAAGCTTTCTTT,CASSYSGGFRGKTEAFF
TRBV7-2,.,TRBJ2-3,.,TGTGCCAGCAGCTTTGGGGCAAGCACGCTCACAGATACGCAGTATTTT,CASSFGASTLTDTQYF
TRBV7-9,.,TRBJ2-1,few,TGTGCCAGCAGCCCTCCGGGACGGGAGTACAATGAGCAGTTCTTC,CASSPPGREYNEQFF
TRBV3-1,.,TRBJ1-5,.,TGTGCCAGCAGCCAAGACCAGGGAAATCAGCCCCAGCATTTT,CASSQDQGNQPQHF
TRBV2,.,TRBJ2-7,few,TGTGCCAGCAGTGCCGAGTACTTC,CASSAEYF
TRBV20-1,.,TRBJ2-7,.,TGCAGTGCTAGCGAAGGGTTCGAGCAGTACTTC,CSASEGFEQYF
TRBV20-1,TRBD1,TRBJ2-3,.,TGCAGTGCTATCCCGGACAGGGGGGCCGATACGCAGTATTTT,CSAIPDRGADTQYF
TRBV12-3/TRBV12-4,TRBD1,TRBJ1-5,.,TGTGCCAGCAGCCTACAGGAGACAGGGGATCAGCCCCAGCATTTT,CASSLQETGDQPQHF
TRBV12-3/TRBV12-4,TRBD1,TRBJ1-1,many,TGTGCCAGCAGGGAGACAGGGGTGGCCACTGAAGCTTTCTTT,CASRETGVATEAFF
TRBV14,.,TRBJ1-3,few,TGTGCCAGCAGCCAACAGTTAGTCTCTGGAAACACCATATATTTT,CASSQQLVSGNTIYF
TRBV6-2/TRBV6-3,TRBD2,TRBJ2-1,few,TGTGCCAGCAGTTACCACGGACTAGCGGGGCTTAACAATGAGCAGTTCTTC,CASSYHGLAGLNNEQFF
TRBV20-1,.,TRBJ2-5,few,TGCAGTGCTACACAGGGTCAAGAGACCCAGTACTTC,CSATQGQETQYF
TRBV6-5,TRBD1,TRBJ2-2,.,TGTGCCAGCAGGGGACAGTCAAACACCGGGGAGCTGTTTTTT,CASRGQSNTGELFF
TRBV20-1,.,TRBJ2-1,.,TGCAGTGCTAGCCCGACAGGTTACCCTGCCCATGAGCAGTTCTTC,CSASPTGYPAHEQFF
TRBV6-5,.,TRBJ2-2,.,TGTGCCAGCAGACTTCAGGGGTCCATGGAGGAGCTGTTTTTT,CASRLQGSMEELFF
TRBV19,.,TRBJ1-1,.,TGTGCCAGTAGTATACAGTCTGAAGCTTTCTTT,CASSIQSEAFF